This T cell receptor beta chain was profiled in a study of identifying expanded T cells in peripheral blood. The CDR3 spans 17 residues. Germline CDR1 reads SGHKS; CDR2 reads YYEKEE (reference sequence). Regarding the study as a whole: Technical replicates showed around 1.1 changed clones; two weeks approximately 16; four weeks 19. Clone count variance between roughly 2-week samples rose with total template count.

Clones were read by immunoSEQ multiplex PCR, and TCRdb kept only the in-frame ones, dropping some. The data show roughly 100,000 clones, around nine tenths seen once. Of note for this clone: Its antigen is not identified. One junction end does not reproduce the germline sequence, and a read error may be involved.

This receptor was obtained from a person between 18 and 75 years old in good health. Sequenced input: blood. This chain links TRBV5-5 with TRBJ1-2; D is uncertain. The CDR3 DNA reads as TGCGCCAGCAGCCAAGATTTTTCGGCCGTCCTGGGGTATGGCTACACCTTC. Translation: CASSQDFSAVLGYGYTF.